The rows below give T cell receptor beta chains drawn from one sample of a study of cytomegalovirus exposure and HLA in healthy donors. Clones were sequenced by immunoSEQ multiplex PCR, and TCRdb holds only the in-frame ones, with some missing. The sample shows about 190,000 clones, almost 80% of them seen only once. Material for sequencing was PBMCs. Source of these receptors: a young woman in good health and CMV-seronegative. CDR3s include the opening cysteine and the closing phenylalanine or tryptophan. The D gene is left open where the match is weak. Size tells how often a clone was seen (once, few, many) or the class of an expanded clone, and some rows leave it out.

CDR3nt: TGTGCCAGCAGCCTTACAGGGGGTCTGACGTACGAGCAGTACTTC
CDR3aa: CASSLTGGLTYEQYF
len: 15
j_gene: TRBJ2-7
abundance: .
d_gene: TRBD1
v_gene: TRBV7-2

CDR3nt: TGCAGCGTTCAGCTTGACAGGCTTGGAAACACCATATATTTT
CDR3aa: CSVQLDRLGNTIYF
len: 14
j_gene: TRBJ1-3
abundance: .
d_gene: .
v_gene: TRBV29-1

CDR3nt: TGTGCCAGCAGCGTAGGGGCCCAGGGTGAAGCTTTCTTT
CDR3aa: CASSVGAQGEAFF
len: 13
j_gene: TRBJ1-1
abundance: .
d_gene: .
v_gene: TRBV9

CDR3nt: TGTTCCGGCAGCTTAAATCAGGGAACCTCGACCCAGTACTTC
CDR3aa: CSGSLNQGTSTQYF
len: 14
j_gene: TRBJ2-5
abundance: .
d_gene: .
v_gene: TRBV7-9

CDR3nt: TGTGCCAGCAGTGGACCCGGGACAGGGTATGAGACCCAGTACTTC
CDR3aa: CASSGPGTGYETQYF
len: 15
j_gene: TRBJ2-5
abundance: .
d_gene: TRBD1
v_gene: TRBV2

CDR3nt: TGCGCCAGCATCGGGGACAGGGAAACAGATACGCAGTATTTT
CDR3aa: CASIGDRETDTQYF
len: 14
j_gene: TRBJ2-3
abundance: .
d_gene: TRBD1
v_gene: TRBV5-1

CDR3nt: TGTGCCAGCAGCGTAGAGGTAGCGAACACTGAAGCTTTCTTT
CDR3aa: CASSVEVANTEAFF
len: 14
j_gene: TRBJ1-1
abundance: .
d_gene: .
v_gene: TRBV9

CDR3nt: TGTGCCAGCAGTCCCGGAACAGGGGGCGGTAATCACTACACCTTC
CDR3aa: CASSPGTGGGNHYTF
len: 15
j_gene: TRBJ1-2
abundance: .
d_gene: TRBD1
v_gene: TRBV28

CDR3nt: TGTGCCAGCAGCCAGGACAGGGGAGGGGGGCTGAACACTGAAGCTTTCTTT
CDR3aa: CASSQDRGGGLNTEAFF
len: 17
j_gene: TRBJ1-1
abundance: .
d_gene: TRBD1
v_gene: TRBV4-2

CDR3nt: TGCGCCAGCAGCCGGTCGATGGAAGGGAGGTACGAGCAGTACTTC
CDR3aa: CASSRSMEGRYEQYF
len: 15
j_gene: TRBJ2-7
abundance: few
d_gene: .
v_gene: TRBV5-1

CDR3nt: TGTGCCAGCTCATCCCCGGGACAGGGGACTGAAGCTTTCTTT
CDR3aa: CASSSPGQGTEAFF
len: 14
j_gene: TRBJ1-1
abundance: .
d_gene: TRBD1
v_gene: TRBV18

CDR3nt: TGTGCCAGCAGCCGGGAGTCCTACAATGAGCAGTTCTTC
CDR3aa: CASSRESYNEQFF
len: 13
j_gene: TRBJ2-1
abundance: .
d_gene: .
v_gene: TRBV6-5

CDR3nt: TGTGCCAGCAGCTTAAAATCAGGGGTCGAGCAGTACTTC
CDR3aa: CASSLKSGVEQYF
len: 13
j_gene: TRBJ2-7
abundance: .
d_gene: .
v_gene: TRBV7-3

CDR3nt: TGTGCCAGCTCACCAGTGGACAGGGGGCCGGGGGAGACCCAGTACTTC
CDR3aa: CASSPVDRGPGETQYF
len: 16
j_gene: TRBJ2-5
abundance: .
d_gene: TRBD1
v_gene: TRBV18

CDR3nt: TGTGCCAGCAGGCTAGCCCCGGGGAGCTATGGCTACACCTTC
CDR3aa: CASRLAPGSYGYTF
len: 14
j_gene: TRBJ1-2
abundance: .
d_gene: .
v_gene: TRBV7-8

CDR3nt: TGTGCCAGCAGTACCGTCGGGACAGGGGGTACCGGGGAGCTGTTTTTT
CDR3aa: CASSTVGTGGTGELFF
len: 16
j_gene: TRBJ2-2
abundance: few
d_gene: TRBD1
v_gene: TRBV28

CDR3nt: TGTGCCAGCAGCTACGGACTAGCGGGGGGACTCCAAGAGACCCAGTACTTC
CDR3aa: CASSYGLAGGLQETQYF
len: 17
j_gene: TRBJ2-5
abundance: .
d_gene: TRBD2
v_gene: TRBV5-8

CDR3nt: TGTGCCAGCAATAGGGACAGCAACTATGGCTACACCTTC
CDR3aa: CASNRDSNYGYTF
len: 13
j_gene: TRBJ1-2
abundance: .
d_gene: TRBD1
v_gene: TRBV6-1

CDR3nt: TGTGCCAGTAGTATAGCTAGCCCCGACACGCAGTATTTT
CDR3aa: CASSIASPDTQYF
len: 13
j_gene: TRBJ2-3
abundance: .
d_gene: .
v_gene: TRBV19

CDR3nt: TGTGCCTCTCAGGGCCTGAATAGCAATCAGCCCCAGCATTTT
CDR3aa: CASQGLNSNQPQHF
len: 14
j_gene: TRBJ1-5
abundance: once
d_gene: .
v_gene: TRBV10-3

CDR3nt: TGTGCCAGCAGATTACAGGCGTCTCCTAACAATGAGCAGTTCTTC
CDR3aa: CASRLQASPNNEQFF
len: 15
j_gene: TRBJ2-1
abundance: .
d_gene: .
v_gene: TRBV2

CDR3nt: TGCGCCAGCAGCCCCCCGACAGGGGGCATCTACGAGCAGTACTTC
CDR3aa: CASSPPTGGIYEQYF
len: 15
j_gene: TRBJ2-7
abundance: .
d_gene: TRBD1
v_gene: TRBV4-1

CDR3nt: TGCAGCGTTGAGTCGGAGGTAGCTGCTAGCACAGATACGCAGTATTTT
CDR3aa: CSVESEVAASTDTQYF
len: 16
j_gene: TRBJ2-3
abundance: .
d_gene: .
v_gene: TRBV29-1

CDR3nt: TGTGCCAGCAGCTCCCCCGAGAGCTCTGGAAACACCATATATTTT
CDR3aa: CASSSPESSGNTIYF
len: 15
j_gene: TRBJ1-3
abundance: .
d_gene: .
v_gene: TRBV5-6

CDR3nt: TGCGCCAGCAGCCAAGAAGTAGCCGGGACTAGCGGGAGGGCTAATACGCAGTATTTT
CDR3aa: CASSQEVAGTSGRANTQYF
len: 19
j_gene: TRBJ2-3
abundance: .
d_gene: TRBD2
v_gene: TRBV4-3

CDR3nt: TGTGCCAGCAGCGCGGGACTCCGTGACGAGCAGTACTTC
CDR3aa: CASSAGLRDEQYF
len: 13
j_gene: TRBJ2-7
abundance: .
d_gene: .
v_gene: TRBV7-9

CDR3nt: TGTGCCAGCAGCCAAGGGGGGCTAGCCAGGGCCAAAAACATTCAGTACTTC
CDR3aa: CASSQGGLARAKNIQYF
len: 17
j_gene: TRBJ2-4
abundance: .
d_gene: .
v_gene: TRBV4-2

CDR3nt: TGTGCCAGCAGCGGAGACTACTCCCCTACGGTGGAGCAGTACTTC
CDR3aa: CASSGDYSPTVEQYF
len: 15
j_gene: TRBJ2-7
abundance: once
d_gene: .
v_gene: TRBV9

CDR3nt: TGTGCCAGCGGAGAAAATAATTCACCCCTCCACTTT
CDR3aa: CASGENNSPLHF
len: 12
j_gene: TRBJ1-6
abundance: .
d_gene: .
v_gene: TRBV6-4

CDR3nt: TGCGCCAGCAGCCAAGATCCCGGGCAGGGGAACACCGGGGAGCTGTTTTTT
CDR3aa: CASSQDPGQGNTGELFF
len: 17
j_gene: TRBJ2-2
abundance: few
d_gene: .
v_gene: TRBV4-1

CDR3nt: TGTGCCAGCAGTCAGGGGGCTTATAGCAATCAGCCCCAGCATTTT
CDR3aa: CASSQGAYSNQPQHF
len: 15
j_gene: TRBJ1-5
abundance: few
d_gene: TRBD1
v_gene: TRBV9

CDR3nt: TGTGCCAGCAGCCCGGCTAGCGGGACACAGTTCTTC
CDR3aa: CASSPASGTQFF
len: 12
j_gene: TRBJ2-1
abundance: .
d_gene: TRBD2
v_gene: TRBV7-2

CDR3nt: TGTGCCAGCAGCCTCAGGGAACCGAACACTGAAGCTTTCTTT
CDR3aa: CASSLREPNTEAFF
len: 14
j_gene: TRBJ1-1
abundance: once
d_gene: .
v_gene: TRBV6-1

CDR3nt: TGTGCCAGCACCCGAGCTGGGACAGATGCCCAGGGCTACACCTTC
CDR3aa: CASTRAGTDAQGYTF
len: 15
j_gene: TRBJ1-2
abundance: .
d_gene: TRBD1
v_gene: TRBV11-2

CDR3nt: TGTGCCAGCAGCTTGGTTGGCAGGGCAAATGAAAAACTGTTTTTT
CDR3aa: CASSLVGRANEKLFF
len: 15
j_gene: TRBJ1-4
abundance: many
d_gene: .
v_gene: TRBV5-6

CDR3nt: TGTGCCAGTAGTATAGCTGGCAGCTCCTACGAGCAGTACTTC
CDR3aa: CASSIAGSSYEQYF
len: 14
j_gene: TRBJ2-7
abundance: few
d_gene: .
v_gene: TRBV19

CDR3nt: TGTGCCAGCAGTGAATACGGGGACAGACCCTACGAGCAGTACTTC
CDR3aa: CASSEYGDRPYEQYF
len: 15
j_gene: TRBJ2-7
abundance: .
d_gene: TRBD1
v_gene: TRBV25-1

CDR3nt: TGCGCCAGCAGCCAAGAGGCAGGCGGGCCCGGGGAGCTGTTTTTT
CDR3aa: CASSQEAGGPGELFF
len: 15
j_gene: TRBJ2-2
abundance: few
d_gene: .
v_gene: TRBV4-1

CDR3nt: TGCGCCAGCAGCTCTCGAGGCGGGGGAACTAATGAAAAACTGTTTTTT
CDR3aa: CASSSRGGGTNEKLFF
len: 16
j_gene: TRBJ1-4
abundance: .
d_gene: .
v_gene: TRBV5-1

CDR3nt: TGTGCCAGCAGCCAGGGACAGGGGGTAACCTATGGCTACACCTTC
CDR3aa: CASSQGQGVTYGYTF
len: 15
j_gene: TRBJ1-2
abundance: .
d_gene: TRBD1
v_gene: TRBV4-2

CDR3nt: TGTGCCAGTCGGCCAGGGGATACTAATGAAAAACTGTTTTTT
CDR3aa: CASRPGDTNEKLFF
len: 14
j_gene: TRBJ1-4
abundance: .
d_gene: .
v_gene: TRBV28

CDR3nt: TGTGCCAGCAGTTCCTTGGACTTTTCCGACAATGAGCAGTTCTTC
CDR3aa: CASSSLDFSDNEQFF
len: 15
j_gene: TRBJ2-1
abundance: .
d_gene: .
v_gene: TRBV28

CDR3nt: TGTGCCAGCAGTCAACAGGGGTATACTGAAGCTTTCTTT
CDR3aa: CASSQQGYTEAFF
len: 13
j_gene: TRBJ1-1
abundance: .
d_gene: TRBD1
v_gene: TRBV28

CDR3nt: TGTGCCAGCAGCTACGGGACAGGGGTGAACGAGCAGTACTTC
CDR3aa: CASSYGTGVNEQYF
len: 14
j_gene: TRBJ2-7
abundance: .
d_gene: TRBD1
v_gene: TRBV5-6

CDR3nt: TGTGCCAGTAGTATTTATTCGTCCAATGAGCAGTTCTTC
CDR3aa: CASSIYSSNEQFF
len: 13
j_gene: TRBJ2-1
abundance: .
d_gene: .
v_gene: TRBV19

CDR3nt: TGTGCCAGCAGGGAGGCCCTGGCTTTCGAGCAGTACTTC
CDR3aa: CASREALAFEQYF
len: 13
j_gene: TRBJ2-7
abundance: .
d_gene: .
v_gene: TRBV6-1

CDR3nt: TGCGCCAGCAGCTTGGACAGGGCCTTCATCGGGGAGCTGTTTTTT
CDR3aa: CASSLDRAFIGELFF
len: 15
j_gene: TRBJ2-2
abundance: .
d_gene: .
v_gene: TRBV5-1

CDR3nt: TGTGCCAGCAGTATACAGGGGGAGGTGGGGGAGCTGTTTTTT
CDR3aa: CASSIQGEVGELFF
len: 14
j_gene: TRBJ2-2
abundance: .
d_gene: TRBD1
v_gene: TRBV27

CDR3nt: TGTGCCAGCAGTTTGAGTAGCGGGTCCTCAAGCTCCTACGAGCAGTACTTC
CDR3aa: CASSLSSGSSSSYEQYF
len: 17
j_gene: TRBJ2-7
abundance: .
d_gene: TRBD2
v_gene: TRBV27